This TCR beta chain comes out of a study of siplizumab effects on memory and regulatory T cells. Overall study findings and caveats: A small minority of alloreactive clones were mapped to unstimulated subsets.

Here immunoSEQ multiplex PCR was the method, and the copy in TCRdb shows in-frame clones only, minus some. The table has roughly 100,000 clones, about 93% seen once. To note about this clone: Antigen specificity is unknown.

CDR3 length equals 16 residues. Per the germline V gene, CDR1 is SGHAT and CDR2 is FQNNGV. V was pared by 3 bases and J by 1 base, with 14 bases between. This clonotype was obtained from a human donor in good health. V is TRBV11-2 and J is TRBJ2-3; no reliable D call. Sequenced: CD4+ T cells sorted from blood. CDR3 sequence: CASSLKRVFGTDTQYF. The CDR3 region has the DNA TGTGCCAGCAGCTTGAAAAGGGTGTTCGGCACAGATACGCAGTATTTT. Drawing the rest from reference TRBV11-2 and TRBJ2-3, the complete variable domain is EAGVAQSPRYKIIEKRQSVAFWCNPISGHATLYWYQQILGQGPKLLIQFQNNGVVDDSQLPKDRFSAERLKGVDSTLKIQPAKLEDSAVYLCASSLKRVFGTDTQYFGPGTRLTVL.